What follows is one T cell receptor beta chain and its context. No antigen is known for it. This clone may be a read error of a much larger clone one base away. The data are from a study of shared clonotypes between healthy human individuals. Study-level results: Larger richness was generally estimated for naive than memory subsets. Clonotypes shared by all four sorted-subset donors had higher generation probabilities than non-shared clonotypes.

Sorted subsets were amplified in replicate PCRs using 200 to 250 ng DNA, 25,000 to 30,000 T cell genomes. Assay: immunoSEQ multiplex PCR; the TCRdb copy retains only in-frame clones and omits some. The sample yields more than 600,000 clones, about 90% seen once. Naive CD8 cells lacked CD45RO, underwent positive selection for CCR7 and left out terminally differentiated effector memory CD45RA+ cells. The donors were adults (healthy and HIV-negative) with no recent acute infections or vaccinations. This sequence originates from a man aged 30 to 45 in good health. The sequencing sample was made of naive CD8+ T cells sorted from blood.

CDR3 nucleotide sequence: TGCGCCAGCAGCCAAGTGACAGGGGGCTCCTACAATGAGCAGTTCTTC. Translating gives CASSQVTGGSYNEQFF. J is TRBJ2-1 and V is TRBV4-3; 9 positions match TRBD1. The V gene end was trimmed by 1 base and the J gene end by 0 bases; junction bases not matched to a gene: 1. CDR3 length equals 16 residues. CDR1 and CDR2 (germline): LGHNA, YSLEER.